These 14 T cell receptor beta chains share one sample of origin, sequenced in a study of PD-L1 blockade in urothelial cancer. Specified time point: pretreatment peripheral blood. Data came from immunoSEQ multiplex PCR; TCRdb stores just in-frame clones and leaves some out. The sample shows under 80,000 clones, approximately 80% of them seen only once. Sequenced material: PBMCs, taken around atezolizumab (anti-PD-L1) treatment. The receptors were gathered from a man aged 65 to 85 with urothelial cancer.

The V call is TRBV7-8, the J call TRBJ2-7, with D tentatively TRBD1 (6 bases). Germline-derived CDR1 and CDR2 are SGHVS and FQNEAQ. CDR3 size: 13 residues. Trimming left V 2 bases short and J 5 bases short, with 10 bases between. The CDR3 protein is CASSLTGYHEQYF. The DNA of the CDR3 is TGTGCCAGCAGCTTAACAGGGTACCACGAGCAGTACTTC.

V gene TRBV7-9 combines with J gene TRBJ2-1; TRBD1 might be the D (6 bases). There are 18 residues in the CDR3. V was trimmed by 5 bases and J by 8 bases, leaving 28 bases between them. The germline V gene encodes CDR1 SEHNR and CDR2 FQNEAQ (reference sequence). CDR3 nucleotides: TGTGCCAGCAGCCCAGACCAGGAACGGCTAGGGGGTAGTGATGAGCAGTTCTTC. This codes for CASSPDQERLGGSDEQFF.

J is TRBJ2-1 and V is TRBV7-9; 14 bases fit TRBD2. Germline CDR1 SEHNR, CDR2 FQNEAQ (reference sequence). V dropped 6 bases and J dropped 8; count of bases not matched to a gene: 6. The CDR3 contains 15 residues. The CDR3, as DNA: TGTGCCAGCAGTCTCGGGACTAGCGGGAGTCATGAGCAGTTCTTC. Protein: CASSLGTSGSHEQFF.

The chain has TRBV5-3 and TRBJ1-2; D unresolved. TRBV5-3 belongs to the ORF category, with a function that is uncertain. The CDR3 totals 16 residues. V was clipped by 2 bases and J by 2 bases, with 16 bases between them. CDR3 bases: TGTGCCAGAAGCTTTGAGGGATCTAACCAAAACTATGGCTACACCTTC. Its translation is CARSFEGSNQNYGYTF.

The rearrangement uses TRBV5-4 and TRBJ2-1; TRBD2 matches at 15 bases. Germline V gene sequence: CDR1 SGHNT, CDR2 YYREEE (reference sequence). V dropped 4 bases and J dropped 7; count of bases not matched to a gene: 3. The CDR3 is 15 residues long. CDR3 residues: CASSTGLAGGNEQFF. For the CDR3, the DNA is TGTGCCAGCAGCACGGGACTAGCGGGGGGAAATGAGCAGTTCTTC. Filled out from reference TRBV5-4 and TRBJ2-1, the complete variable domain reads ETGVTQSPTHLIKTRGQQVTLRCSSQSGHNTVSWYQQALGQGPQFIFQYYREEENGRGNFPPRFSGLQFPNYSSELNVNALELDDSALYLCASSTGLAGGNEQFFGPGTRLTVL.

The chain couples TRBV19 to TRBJ2-3, with TRBD2 matching over 13 bases. V lost 6 bases to trimming and J lost 0 bases; unmatched junction nucleotides: 9. The length of the CDR3 is 18 residues. Germline V gene lookup returns CDR1 LNHDA and CDR2 SQIVND (reference sequence). DNA for the CDR3: TGTGCCAGTAGCGGCGGGACTAGCGGGACCCCGAGCACAGATACGCAGTATTTT. Translation gives CASSGGTSGTPSTDTQYF.

The chain employs TRBV4-2 and TRBJ1-2; D uncertain. The germline CDR1 and CDR2 sequences are LGHNA and YNFKEQ. The CDR3 is 13 amino acids. V lost 0 bases to trimming and J lost 5 bases, with 7 bases between them. The CDR3 coding sequence is TGTGCCAGCAGCCAAGACCCCAATTATGGCTACACCTTC. Residues: CASSQDPNYGYTF.

This chain uses TRBV30 with TRBJ2-1, with D perhaps matching TRBD1 (6 bases). CDR1 GTSNPN and CDR2 SVGIG come from the germline V gene (reference sequence). The CDR3 totals 15 residues. Trimming removed 0 bases from V and 8 bases from J, with 17 bases in between. The CDR3, as DNA: TGTGCCTGGAGTGTATCCGGGCAAGGGGGAGATGAGCAGTTCTTC. Translation: CAWSVSGQGGDEQFF.

This chain links TRBV7-2 with TRBJ1-3; 10 bases line up with TRBD1. The germline V gene encodes CDR1 SGHTA and CDR2 FQGNSA. There are 15 residues in the CDR3. V trimming: 10 bases; J trimming: 7 bases; junction bases outside the gene matches: 13. The DNA of the CDR3 is TGTGCCACCGGGGACAGGGGAATTTTCGGTAACACCATATATTTT. Protein: CATGDRGIFGNTIYF.

The sample holds a few counts of this clone. The rearrangement joins TRBV6-6 to TRBJ2-7; TRBD1 agrees at 8 bases. The germline V gene encodes CDR1 MNHNY and CDR2 SVGAGI (reference sequence). J gave up 2 bases and V 1 base, and 1 base lay outside the gene matches. This CDR3 spans 14 amino acids. The CDR3 is CASSYLQGAYEQYF. The CDR3 region has the DNA TGTGCCAGCAGTTACTTACAGGGGGCCTACGAGCAGTACTTC.

The rearrangement links TRBV11-2 to TRBJ1-1; 7 nucleotides match TRBD1. Germline trimming cut 8 bases from V and 5 bases from J; bases unmatched to any gene: 2. The CDR3 extends over 11 amino acids. Germline V lookup: CDR1 SGHAT, CDR2 FQNNGV. The CDR3 coding sequence is TGTGCCAGCCACAGGGGTACTGAAGCTTTCTTT. Protein: CASHRGTEAFF. The complete variable domain, with remaining parts taken from reference TRBV11-2 and TRBJ1-1, reads EAGVAQSPRYKIIEKRQSVAFWCNPISGHATLYWYQQILGQGPKLLIQFQNNGVVDDSQLPKDRFSAERLKGVDSTLKIQPAKLEDSAVYLCASHRGTEAFFGQGTRLTVV.

The table lists this clone with a few counts. The chain is built from TRBV7-9 and TRBJ2-3; 11 nucleotides align to TRBD2. V gave up 6 bases and J gave up 6 bases; unmatched junction bases: 5. CDR1 and CDR2 (germline): SEHNR, FQNEAQ (reference sequence). This CDR3 region has 14 residues. CDR3 nucleotides: TGTGCCAGCAGTCCTAGCGGGAGGAGGGATACGCAGTATTTT. This gives the protein CASSPSGRRDTQYF.

V and J are TRBV7-3 and TRBJ2-3; weak D call: TRBD1 (6 bases). Germline-derived CDR1 and CDR2 are SGHTA and FQGTGA. This CDR3 is 13 amino acids long. V gave up 5 bases and J gave up 8 bases, with 14 bases separating them. The chain's CDR3 is CASSPTDRPTQYF. DNA of the CDR3: TGTGCCAGCAGCCCTACGGACAGACCTACGCAGTATTTT.

This chain joins TRBV5-6 and TRBJ1-1; 10 bases line up with TRBD1. The CDR3 totals 17 residues. The V and J ends lost 4 bases and 1 base, in that order; junction bases with no gene match: 10. The germline CDR1 and CDR2 sequences are SGHDT and YYEEEE. CDR3 in amino acids: CASSGTTGGGWNTEAFF. DNA of the CDR3: TGTGCCAGCAGCGGGACGACAGGGGGCGGATGGAACACTGAAGCTTTCTTT.